This TCR beta chain appears in the sequencing data of a study of blood T cell repertoires in COVID-19. About the study: T cells, B-cell-depleted T cells, or PBMCs provided the cDNA or gDNA that served as material.

In the authors' workflow: Amplification of reference gene primers was used by the study to estimate nucleated cell counts. The data were produced by immunoSEQ multiplex PCR, yet TCRdb's version contains in-frame clones alone and is incomplete. Clone size and the V and J calls come from that table; the DNA yielded D and trimming. The sample has 150,000 to 200,000 clones, about three quarters seen once. Germline values: CDR1 SGHRS, CDR2 YFSETQ. The V gene end was trimmed by 2 bases and the J gene end by 5 bases; junction bases not matched to a gene: 3. This CDR3 spans 14 amino acids. This rearrangement joins TRBV5-1 to TRBJ1-2, with 10 bases fitting TRBD1. The receptor was derived from a woman in her 50s with active or convalescent COVID-19. The sequenced sample consisted of peripheral blood. CDR3 in DNA: TGCGCCAGCAGCTTAGGACAGGGGGGGTATGGCTACACCTTC. This gives the protein CASSLGQGGYGYTF.